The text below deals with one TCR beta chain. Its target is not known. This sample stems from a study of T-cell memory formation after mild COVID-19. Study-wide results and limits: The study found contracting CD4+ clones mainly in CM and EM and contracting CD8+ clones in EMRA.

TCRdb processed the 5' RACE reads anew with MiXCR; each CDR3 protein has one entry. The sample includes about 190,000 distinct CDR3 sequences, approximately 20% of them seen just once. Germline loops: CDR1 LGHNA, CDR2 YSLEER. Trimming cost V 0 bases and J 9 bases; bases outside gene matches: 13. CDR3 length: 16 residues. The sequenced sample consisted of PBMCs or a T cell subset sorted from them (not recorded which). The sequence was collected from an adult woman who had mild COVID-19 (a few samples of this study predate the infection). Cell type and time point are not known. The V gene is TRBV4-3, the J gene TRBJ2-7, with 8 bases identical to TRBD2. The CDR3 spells CASSQDDSGGAGVQYF. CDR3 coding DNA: TGCGCCAGCAGCCAAGATGACAGCGGGGGAGCGGGGGTGCAGTACTTC.